This T cell receptor (beta chain) came from a study of glioma-infiltrating T cells after dendritic cell vaccination. Study at large: Samples are from glioblastoma patients in Phase I and II dendritic cell vaccine trials.

Generated by immunoSEQ multiplex PCR, the TCRdb table keeps only in-frame clones and is missing some. Of fewer than 85,000 clones listed, over 85% are singletons. This receptor was obtained from a human donor with glioblastoma. Specimen: blood, collected before dendritic cell vaccination.

CDR3 DNA: TGTGCCAGCAGCGTAGGCGGGACGGGAAACGGCTACACCTTC. This sequence encodes CASSVGGTGNGYTF. This chain joins TRBV9 and TRBJ1-2; D perhaps matches TRBD1 (5 bases). The CDR3 is 14 residues long. V lost 0 bases and J 8 bases, leaving 14 bases between the germline ends. CDR1 is SGDLS and CDR2 is YYNGEE in the germline V gene.